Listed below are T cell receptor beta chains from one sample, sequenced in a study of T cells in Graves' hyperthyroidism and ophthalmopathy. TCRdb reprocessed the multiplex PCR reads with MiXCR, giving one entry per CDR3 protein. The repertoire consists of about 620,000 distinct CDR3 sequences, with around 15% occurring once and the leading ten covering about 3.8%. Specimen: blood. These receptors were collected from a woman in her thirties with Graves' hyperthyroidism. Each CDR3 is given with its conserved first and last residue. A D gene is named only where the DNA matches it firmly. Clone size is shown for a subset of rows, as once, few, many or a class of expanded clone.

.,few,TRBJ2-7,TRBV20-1,TGCAGTGCTAGCCTGGGGACCTACGAGCAGTACTTC,CSASLGTYEQYF
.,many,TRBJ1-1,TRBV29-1,TGCAGCGCCGCCGGGGGCGAGTGGAACACTGAAGCTTTCTTT,CSAAGGEWNTEAFF
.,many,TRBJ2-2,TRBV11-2,TGTGCCAGCAGCTCCTACGGATGGGGCGCGAACACCGGGGAGCTGTTTTTT,CASSSYGWGANTGELFF
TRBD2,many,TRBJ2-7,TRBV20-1,TGCAGTGCTAGAATTAGCGGGGGATACAGCTCCTACGAGCAGTACTTC,CSARISGGYSSYEQYF
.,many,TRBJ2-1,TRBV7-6,TGTGCCAGCAGCTTAGCTAGCCCGAGCTCCTACAATGAGCAGTTCTTC,CASSLASPSSYNEQFF
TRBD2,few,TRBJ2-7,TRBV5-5,TGTGCCAGCAGCTTAACCGGGACTAGCGGGAGGCTGACCTACGAGCAGTACTTC,CASSLTGTSGRLTYEQYF
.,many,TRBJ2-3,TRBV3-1,TGTGCCAGCAGCCAGCAAGGGGGGTTGGCGGCAGATACGCAGTATTTT,CASSQQGGLAADTQYF
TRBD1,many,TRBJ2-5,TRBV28,TGTGCCAGCAGCCAAACGACAGGGGGCGAGGAGACCCAGTACTTC,CASSQTTGGEETQYF
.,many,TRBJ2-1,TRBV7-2,TGTGCCAGCAGCTTAGATTCTTGGGGCTCCTACAATGAGCAGTTCTTC,CASSLDSWGSYNEQFF
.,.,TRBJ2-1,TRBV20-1,TGCAGTGCTAATGAAGGGCCTGGGGAGCAGTTCTTC,CSANEGPGEQFF
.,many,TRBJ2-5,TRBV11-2,TGTGCCAGCAGCTCGGCCGGGGCAGCAATACAAGAGACCCAGTACTTC,CASSSAGAAIQETQYF
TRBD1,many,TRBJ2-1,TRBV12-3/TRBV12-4,TGTGCCAGCCGTAATTTAGGACAGGGATACAATGAGCAGTTCTTC,CASRNLGQGYNEQFF
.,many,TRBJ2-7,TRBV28,TGTGCCAGCAGTTTGTGGGGCGAAGTTTACGAGCAGTACTTC,CASSLWGEVYEQYF
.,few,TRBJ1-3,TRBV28,TGTGCCAGCAGTTTCGGGCCTCAGGGCTCCGGAAACACCATATATTTT,CASSFGPQGSGNTIYF
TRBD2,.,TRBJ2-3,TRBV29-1,TGCAGCGCAGCGGGAGTCACAGATACGCAGTATTTT,CSAAGVTDTQYF
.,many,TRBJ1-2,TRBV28,TGTGCCAGCAGATTAAGATATGGCTACACCTTC,CASRLRYGYTF
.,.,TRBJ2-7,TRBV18,TGTGCCAGCTCACCACAGTACCGGGTGAGGTACGAGCAGTACTTC,CASSPQYRVRYEQYF
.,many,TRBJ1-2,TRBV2,TGTGCCAGCAGTGAAGCGCTAAGGTCGTCCGGCTACACCTTC,CASSEALRSSGYTF
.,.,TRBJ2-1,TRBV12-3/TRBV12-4,TGTGCCAGCAGTTTCGGTCCAGCTCGGTTCTTC,CASSFGPARFF
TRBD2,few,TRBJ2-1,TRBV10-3,TGTGCCACCGTTCCTGGGACTAGCGGGAGGGATGAGCAGTTCTTC,CATVPGTSGRDEQFF
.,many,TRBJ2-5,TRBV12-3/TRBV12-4,TGTGCCAGCAGGAGGGGGGGCCAAGAGACCCAGTACTTC,CASRRGGQETQYF
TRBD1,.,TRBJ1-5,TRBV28,TGTGCCAGCAGTTTGGGACAGGGGGCTGAAAGCAATCAGCCCCAGCATTTT,CASSLGQGAESNQPQHF
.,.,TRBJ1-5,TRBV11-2,TGTGCCAGCAGCTTATCGGGCAGTAATAGCAATGGGCCCCAGCATTTT,CASSLSGSNSNGPQHF
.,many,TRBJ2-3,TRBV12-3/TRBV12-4,TGTGCCAGCAGTCGCCCCAGCGAAAGCACAGATACGCAGTATTTT,CASSRPSESTDTQYF
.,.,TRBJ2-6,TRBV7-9,TGTGCCAGCAGCTTAGTCGGTGGGGCCAACGTCCTGACTTTC,CASSLVGGANVLTF